The 17 T cell receptor beta chains below all came from one sample that was sequenced in a study of T cell responses to AZD1222 COVID-19 vaccine. Assay: immunoSEQ multiplex PCR; the TCRdb copy retains only in-frame clones and omits some. The data show some 140,000 clones, roughly nine tenths seen once. This material consisted of peripheral blood, taken on day 0 of AZD1222 vaccination. Receptors were obtained from an adult in good health.

A single count supports this clone. The chain recombines TRBV19 with TRBJ1-1, with unresolved D. The CDR3 has 15 residues. V was trimmed by 3 bases and J by 1 base, leaving 12 bases between them. The V gene's germline CDR1 is LNHDA and CDR2 SQIVND (reference sequence). The CDR3 DNA reads as TGTGCCAGTAGTATCGTACTAGCCCCGAACACTGAAGCTTTCTTT. This sequence encodes CASSIVLAPNTEAFF.

Only one count was recorded for this clone. The V and J genes are TRBV3-1 (or the pseudogene TRBV3-2) and TRBJ2-5; D might be TRBD2 (7 bases). The CDR3 runs 16 residues. Germline CDR1 is LGHDT and CDR2 is YNNKEL (reference sequence). V shed 1 base and J shed 1 base, with 13 bases lying between them. CDR3 DNA sequence: TGTGCCAGCAGCCAAGGGGCCGGGGGGCCCCAAGAGACCCAGTACTTC. Its translation: CASSQGAGGPQETQYF.

This chain uses TRBV2 with TRBJ2-2, with 13 nucleotides matching TRBD2. The CDR3 consists of 19 residues. J gave up 3 bases and V 3 bases, and 10 bases lay outside the gene matches. The germline CDR1 and CDR2 sequences are SNHLY and FYNNEI. Here the CDR3 reads CASSDWTSGGLADTGELFF. The CDR3 DNA reads TGTGCCAGCAGTGATTGGACTAGCGGGGGCTTGGCGGACACCGGGGAGCTGTTTTTT.

This chain uses TRBV3-1 (or the pseudogene TRBV3-2) with TRBJ2-4; 10 bases match TRBD1. This CDR3 has 17 amino acids. The J segment lost 0 bases and the V segment lost 0 bases, leaving 2 bases of the junction unmatched. Per the germline V gene, CDR1 is LGHDT and CDR2 is YNNKEL (reference sequence). The CDR3 region is CASSQEGQGVAKNIQYF. The CDR3, as DNA: TGTGCCAGCAGCCAAGAAGGACAGGGGGTAGCCAAAAACATTCAGTACTTC.

This chain links TRBV18 with TRBJ2-7; 7 bases map to TRBD2. After removal of 1 base from V and 3 bases from J, the junction contained 9 bases not matched to a gene. Germline V gene data show CDR1 as KGHSH and CDR2 as LQKENI. The CDR3 spans 16 residues. Written as DNA, the CDR3 is TGTGCCAGCTCACCACGATCCGTCGGGACTAACTACGAGCAGTACTTC. Translating gives CASSPRSVGTNYEQYF.

The chain employs TRBV4-2 and TRBJ2-7; perhaps TRBD2 as D (5 bases). The CDR3 contains 14 residues. Germline CDR1 is LGHNA and CDR2 is YNFKEQ. V shed 6 bases and J shed 0 bases, with 12 bases lying between them. Here the CDR3 reads CASSRAASSYEQYF. CDR3 in DNA: TGTGCCAGCAGTCGAGCGGCGAGCTCCTACGAGCAGTACTTC.

As regards this clone: The same CDR3 also results from other DNA sequences found in this sample. The chain joins TRBV9 to TRBJ2-7, with D possibly matching TRBD1 (5 bases). Germline values: CDR1 SGDLS, CDR2 YYNGEE. The CDR3 has 13 residues. Trimming removed 4 bases from V and 0 bases from J, with 8 bases in between. CDR3 in amino acids: CASSPRGSYEQYF. CDR3 nucleotide sequence: TGTGCCAGCAGCCCAAGGGGCTCCTACGAGCAGTACTTC.

The chain uses TRBV7-9 and TRBJ1-4; TRBD1 matches 10 bases. Germline CDR1 is SEHNR and CDR2 is FQNEAQ (reference sequence). The CDR3 runs to 17 residues. Unmatched junction bases numbered 6, after V lost 0 bases and J lost 5 bases. The CDR3 nucleotides are TGTGCCAGCAGCTTAGCGCCGGGACAGGGGATAAATGAAAAACTGTTTTTT. This encodes CASSLAPGQGINEKLFF.

The chain joins TRBV11-2 to TRBJ2-1, with 9 bases lining up with TRBD1. Germline V lookup: CDR1 SGHAT, CDR2 FQNNGV. V gave up 4 bases and J gave up 5 bases; unmatched junction bases: 3. This CDR3 has 14 amino acids. In DNA, the CDR3 is TGTGCCAGCAGCTGGGACAGGGCGGACAATGAGCAGTTCTTC. This encodes CASSWDRADNEQFF.

The chain joins TRBV3-1 (or the pseudogene TRBV3-2) to TRBJ1-1; D may be TRBD1 (5 bases). V dropped 1 base and J dropped 6 bases, with 9 bases sitting between them. The length of the CDR3 is 13 residues. Germline CDR1 is LGHDT and CDR2 is YNNKEL (reference sequence). The CDR3 DNA reads TGTGCCAGCAGCCAAGGCAGGGCCGCTGAAGCTTTCTTT. Protein sequence: CASSQGRAAEAFF.

V usage is TRBV6-5 and J usage is TRBJ2-3, with 10 positions matching TRBD2. Germline CDR1 is MNHEY and CDR2 is SVGAGI. This CDR3 spans 15 amino acids. With 6 bases clipped from V and 0 bases from J, the junction kept 3 bases outside the gene matches. The CDR3 sequence is CASSSLAGSTDTQYF. The CDR3 bases are TGTGCCAGCAGCTCACTAGCGGGGAGCACAGATACGCAGTATTTT.

CDR3 region: CASSKRWGDETQYF. The DNA of the CDR3 is TGTGCCAGCAGCAAACGCTGGGGGGACGAGACCCAGTACTTC. The rearrangement links TRBV9 to TRBJ2-5, with D perhaps matching TRBD2 (6 bases). This CDR3 contains 14 residues. V was cut by 4 bases and J by 5 bases, with 15 bases left in between. Germline lookup yields CDR1 SGDLS and CDR2 YYNGEE.

The gene calls are TRBV6-2 or TRBV6-3 and TRBJ2-7; 12 nucleotides agree with TRBD2. The CDR3 loop spans 16 amino acids. Trimming cost V 5 bases and J 2 bases; bases outside gene matches: 7. Looked up from germline, CDR1 is MNHEY and CDR2 is SVGEGT. For the CDR3, the DNA is TGTGCCAGCAGTGACCGGGGACTAGCGGGCACCTACGAGCAGTACTTC. This sequence encodes CASSDRGLAGTYEQYF.

This chain joins TRBV5-6 and TRBJ2-5; no definite D call. This CDR3 contains 17 residues. The V and J ends lost 3 bases and 5 bases respectively, with 23 bases between them. Germline V lookup: CDR1 SGHDT, CDR2 YYEEEE. CDR3 loop: CASSSFFRADFGETQYF. CDR3 nucleotides: TGTGCCAGCAGCTCCTTCTTCCGGGCCGACTTCGGGGAGACCCAGTACTTC.

This rearrangement joins TRBV7-2 to TRBJ1-6; D may be TRBD1 (5 bases). The CDR3 contains 16 residues. Deletions cut 5 bases from V and 7 bases from J, with 18 bases between. The germline V gene encodes CDR1 SGHTA and CDR2 FQGNSA. The DNA of the CDR3 is TGTGCCAGCAGCGGGATCGACAGTGGGGGGAATTCACCCCTCCACTTT. It encodes CASSGIDSGGNSPLHF.

CDR3 bases: TGTGCCAGCAGCCCTCTTGGGGGGGGAGGGCATAGCAATCAGCCCCAGCATTTT. This gives the protein CASSPLGGGGHSNQPQHF. This chain connects TRBV4-2 to TRBJ1-5; possibly TRBD1 for D (5 bases). The V end was cut by 4 bases, the J end by 0 bases, with 19 bases between. Germline lookup yields CDR1 LGHNA and CDR2 YNFKEQ. CDR3 length: 18 amino acids.

This clone was counted a few times. V is TRBV6-5 and J is TRBJ1-2, with TRBD1 matching 7 bases. Germline CDR1 is MNHEY and CDR2 is SVGAGI. This CDR3 has 12 amino acids. V was clipped by 4 bases and J by 8 bases; unmatched bases: 4. The CDR3 bases are TGTGCCAGCAGTTCAGGGGGAACGGGCTACACCTTC. Residues: CASSSGGTGYTF.